The next 8 T cell receptor beta chains were all read from a single sample in a study of post-analysis software for immune sequencing data. Their antigen targets remain unknown. Unique molecular identifiers featured in each of the TCR beta cDNA libraries. From the PCR reads, TCRdb called clonotypes with MiXCR, one entry per CDR3 protein. The sample shows about 540,000 distinct CDR3 sequences, around a third of them seen only once. The study, taken as a whole, reports: The five TRBV segments detected at higher frequency in patients than in controls included TRBV5-6, TRBV5-1 and TRBV20-1.

Sequenced sample: blood. These receptors were taken from a girl aged 2 to 17 with multiple sclerosis.

The chain couples TRBV20-1 to TRBJ1-5; no firm D call. The CDR3 has 14 amino acids. CDR1 is DFQATT, CDR2 SNEGSKA, per germline (reference sequence). Trimming took 6 bases from V and 3 from J, leaving 15 bases between them. The CDR3 sequence is CSAEGSISNQPQHF. The DNA for the CDR3 is TGCAGTGCCGAGGGATCAATTTCCAATCAGCCCCAGCATTTT.

CDR3 nucleotide sequence: TGCAGTGCTACGATGTCGCGGGGGGGCCTCCAAGAGACCCAGTACTTC. Translating it yields CSATMSRGGLQETQYF. J is TRBJ2-5 and V is TRBV20-1, with 9 bases matching TRBD2. Trimming cost V 4 bases and J 1 base; bases outside gene matches: 10. The CDR3 consists of 16 residues. CDR1 is DFQATT, CDR2 SNEGSKA, per germline (reference sequence).

This clonotype was seen a few times. This CDR3 reads CASSLEARRPANYGYTF. CDR3 sequence (DNA): TGTGCCAGCAGCTTAGAGGCCAGGAGGCCCGCTAACTATGGCTACACCTTC. V is TRBV7-6 and J is TRBJ1-2; no clear D gene. The V end lost 1 base, the J end lost 0 bases, and 15 bases lay between the germline ends. Germline CDR1 and CDR2: SGHVS and FNYEAQ. This CDR3 region has 17 residues.

The rearrangement links TRBV6-1 to TRBJ2-5, with D perhaps TRBD1 or TRBD2 (6 bases each). CDR1 is MNHNS and CDR2 is SASEGT in the germline V gene. The CDR3 extends over 14 amino acids. V was trimmed by 1 base and J by 5 bases, leaving 11 bases between them. As DNA, the CDR3 is TGTGCCAGCAGTGAAGGGGGGGCCGCGGAGACCCAGTACTTC. Its protein product is CASSEGGAAETQYF.

The rearrangement links TRBV4-1 to TRBJ1-1; no clear D gene. The CDR3 runs 13 residues. V gave up 0 bases and J gave up 8 bases, with 10 bases separating them. Germline V gives CDR1 MGHRA, CDR2 YSYEKL. CDR3 in DNA: TGCGCCAGCAGCCAAGATTGGGGATCCGAAGCTTTCTTT. Amino acid sequence: CASSQDWGSEAFF.

This clonotype was found a few times. The J gene is TRBJ2-5, the V gene TRBV10-3, with D possibly being TRBD1 (6 bases). The CDR3 is 14 residues long. V lost 4 bases and J 2 bases, leaving 11 bases between the germline ends. The germline gives CDR1 ENHRY, CDR2 SYGVKD. DNA of the CDR3: TGTGCCATCAGTGGAGAGGGGGAGCAAGAGACCCAGTACTTC. Translated: CAISGEGEQETQYF.

The chain links TRBV20-1 to TRBJ1-1, with a possible D match to TRBD1 (5 bases). This CDR3 is 12 amino acids long. Germline-derived CDR1 and CDR2 are DFQATT and SNEGSKA (reference sequence). The V end lost 6 bases, the J end lost 1 base, and 9 bases lay between the germline ends. CDR3 coding DNA: TGCAGTGCAGGCGGGGGGAACACTGAAGCTTTCTTT. Amino acids: CSAGGGNTEAFF.

The chain joins TRBV14 to TRBJ2-1; D may be TRBD2 (6 bases). This CDR3 region has 18 residues. Germline assignment: CDR1 SGHDN and CDR2 FVKESK. V dropped 3 bases and J dropped 5 bases, with 23 bases sitting between them. CDR3 sequence: CASSHLYIVAGPHNEQFF. The DNA of the CDR3 is TGTGCCAGCAGCCATCTCTATATTGTGGCGGGGCCCCACAATGAGCAGTTCTTC.